This TCR beta chain was documented in a study of blood T cell repertoires in COVID-19. Assay used: immunoSEQ multiplex PCR; TCRdb lists only in-frame clones, some missing. Counted here are about 250,000 clones, around 90% occurring once; the ten biggest clones make up 0.8% to 0.95%. Material for sequencing was peripheral blood. This TCR was sampled from a man younger than 45 with COVID-19, enrolled during active disease.

CDR3 nucleotide sequence: TGCGCCAGCAGCTTGGCCGGGGGTGATCAGCCCCAGCATTTT. This encodes CASSLAGGDQPQHF. The chain combines TRBV5-1 with TRBJ1-5, with D possibly matching TRBD1 (5 bases). The CDR3 sequence is 14 residues long. V was cut by 0 bases and J by 5 bases, with 9 bases left in between. Germline CDR1 SGHRS, CDR2 YFSETQ.